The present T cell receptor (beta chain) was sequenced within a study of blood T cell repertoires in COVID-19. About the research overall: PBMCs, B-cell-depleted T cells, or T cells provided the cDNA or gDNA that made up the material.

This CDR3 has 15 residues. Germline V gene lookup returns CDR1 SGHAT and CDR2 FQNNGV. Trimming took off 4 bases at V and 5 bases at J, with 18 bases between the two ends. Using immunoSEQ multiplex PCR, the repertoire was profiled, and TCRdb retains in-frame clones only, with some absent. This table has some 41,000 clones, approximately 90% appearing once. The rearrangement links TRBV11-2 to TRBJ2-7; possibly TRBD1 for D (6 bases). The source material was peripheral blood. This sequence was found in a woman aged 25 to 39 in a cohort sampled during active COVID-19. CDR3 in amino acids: CASSSENQGLDEQYF. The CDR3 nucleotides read TGTGCCAGCAGCTCGGAGAATCAGGGGTTAGACGAGCAGTACTTC.